The rows below give T cell receptor beta chains drawn from one sample of a study of shared clonotypes between healthy human individuals. Assay: immunoSEQ multiplex PCR; the TCRdb copy retains only in-frame clones and omits some. The data show 600,000 to 800,000 clones, with approximately 72% seen just once and approximately 1.8% held by the top ten. The sequencing sample was made of memory CD4+ T cells sorted from blood. The receptors here all came from a woman aged 30 to 39 in good health. Both conserved end residues are trimmed from each CDR3.

TRBV6-5	11	ASRGTENTEAF
TRBV6-5	13	ASSRLAGGRDEQF
TRBV6-5	12	ASSRTSSSYEQY
TRBV6-6	14	ASSSYHDPLVNEQF
TRBV5-1	12	ASSLDGGLYGYT
TRBV28	9	ASSPGGGYT
TRBV20-1	8	SAGKNIQY
TRBV28	12	ASVPGTNQETQY
TRBV5-1	12	ASSLVGTYNEQF
TRBV5-1	13	ASSLEGQNTGELF
TRBV5-6	17	ASSFTGLAGSFLADTQY
TRBV4-1	14	ASSQTSTLGTDTQY
TRBV5-1	13	ASSLDAGGTDTQY
TRBV6-1	10	ASSDRLYGYT
TRBV18	13	ASSPRQGTSYEQY
TRBV5-4	9	ASSSNYEQY
TRBV6-4	12	ASSPAGGANVLT
TRBV14	16	ASSPLRTRPSGADTQY
TRBV5-1	11	ASSRGFLYEQY
TRBV28	10	ASSPTDTEAF
TRBV11-2	13	ASSLDSGGTYEQY
TRBV6-6	10	ASWTGLGEQY
TRBV28	12	ASSRGQAPYEQY
TRBV5-1	12	ASSSEGRHYEQY
TRBV11-2	12	ASSLDFFAGELF
TRBV27	13	ASSFSGRNSYEQY
TRBV19	12	ASRGQGLTGELF
TRBV6-4	12	ASSTGTNYNEQF
TRBV5-8	13	ASSYTGQGNTEAF
TRBV7-9	12	ASSEKSYTGELF
TRBV2	13	ASSVIFSGANVLT
TRBV2	14	ASSEVYRASNQPQH
TRBV27	13	ASSATTGVVEKLF
TRBV30	9	AWSAYTEAF
TRBV25-1	15	ASSEQRSSGLYNEQF
TRBV19	11	ASMDRGPDTQY
TRBV5-1	13	VLSVGQTPANEQF
TRBV28	13	ASSLTSLYSDTQY
TRBV15	11	ATSNPPGDEQF
TRBV6-1	11	ASSETLNTEAF
TRBV10-2	14	ASSESVTSGRDTQY
TRBV27	14	ASSSHYRDRGTEAF
TRBV28	11	ASSLFSWYEQY
TRBV2	11	ASSGGYYNEQF
TRBV19	13	ASSWGRSSYNEQF
TRBV2	10	ASGRRGDEQY
TRBV29-1	9	SVERGYGYT
TRBV11-2	10	ASRRDSYEQY
TRBV2	12	ASREDGSYNEQF
TRBV10-3	11	ATGQGLNTEAF
TRBV28	13	ASSPQGSAGNTIY
TRBV6-4	13	ASSARQGPTGELF
TRBV2	12	ASSEGAGSNEQY